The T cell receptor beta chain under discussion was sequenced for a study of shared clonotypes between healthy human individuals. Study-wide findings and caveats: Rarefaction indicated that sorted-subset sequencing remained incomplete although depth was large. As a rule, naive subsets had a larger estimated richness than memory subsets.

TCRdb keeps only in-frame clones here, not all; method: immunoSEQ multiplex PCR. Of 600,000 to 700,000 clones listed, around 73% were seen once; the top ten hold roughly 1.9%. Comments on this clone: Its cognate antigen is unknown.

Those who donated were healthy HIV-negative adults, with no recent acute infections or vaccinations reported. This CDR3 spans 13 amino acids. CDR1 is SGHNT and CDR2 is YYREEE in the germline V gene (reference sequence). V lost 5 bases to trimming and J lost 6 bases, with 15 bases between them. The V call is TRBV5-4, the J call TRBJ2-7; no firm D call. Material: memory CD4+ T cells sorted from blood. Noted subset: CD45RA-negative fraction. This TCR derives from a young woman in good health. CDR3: CASRSLGVSEQYF. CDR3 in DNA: TGTGCCAGCAGAAGCCTTGGGGTCAGCGAGCAGTACTTC.